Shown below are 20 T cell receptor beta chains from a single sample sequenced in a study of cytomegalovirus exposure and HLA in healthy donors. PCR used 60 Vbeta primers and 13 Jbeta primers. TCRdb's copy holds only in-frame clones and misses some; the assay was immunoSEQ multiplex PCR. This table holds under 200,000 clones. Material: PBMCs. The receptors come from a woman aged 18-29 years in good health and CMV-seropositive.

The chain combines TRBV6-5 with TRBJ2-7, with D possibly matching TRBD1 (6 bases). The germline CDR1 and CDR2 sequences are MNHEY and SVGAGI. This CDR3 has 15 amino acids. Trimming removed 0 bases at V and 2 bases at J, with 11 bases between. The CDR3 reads CASSYSSGDPYEQYF. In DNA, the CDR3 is TGTGCCAGCAGTTACTCGTCAGGGGACCCCTACGAGCAGTACTTC.

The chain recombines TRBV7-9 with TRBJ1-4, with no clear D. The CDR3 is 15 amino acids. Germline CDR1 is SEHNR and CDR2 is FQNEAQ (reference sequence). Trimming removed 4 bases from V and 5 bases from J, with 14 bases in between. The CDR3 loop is CASSSGLWMNEKLFF. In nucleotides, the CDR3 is TGTGCCAGCAGCTCCGGACTGTGGATGAATGAAAAACTGTTTTTT.

CDR3 in amino acids: CASSHYASGQGRGEAFF. The CDR3 DNA sequence: TGCGCCAGCAGTCACTACGCAAGTGGACAGGGGCGGGGTGAAGCTTTCTTT. The chain joins TRBV4-1 to TRBJ1-1, with 9 bases matching TRBD1. The CDR3 totals 17 residues. CDR1 and CDR2 (germline): MGHRA, YSYEKL. Trimming took 6 bases from V and 7 from J; bases not matched to a gene: 18.

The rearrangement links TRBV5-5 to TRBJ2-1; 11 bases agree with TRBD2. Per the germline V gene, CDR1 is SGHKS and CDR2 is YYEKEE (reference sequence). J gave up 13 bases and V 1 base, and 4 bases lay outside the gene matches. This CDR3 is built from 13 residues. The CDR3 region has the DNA TGTGCCAGCAGCTTGACTAGCGGGAGTAGTCAGTTCTTC. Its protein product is CASSLTSGSSQFF.

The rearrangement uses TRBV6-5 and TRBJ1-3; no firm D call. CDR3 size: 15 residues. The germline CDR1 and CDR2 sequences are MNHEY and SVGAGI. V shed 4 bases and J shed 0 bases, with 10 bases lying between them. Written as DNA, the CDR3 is TGTGCCAGCAGTTCAGTACACCTCTCTGGAAACACCATATATTTT. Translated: CASSSVHLSGNTIYF.

In nucleotides, the CDR3 is TGTGCCAGCAGTCCTCCGGTGGGCTCGTATGGCTACACCTTC. Translating it yields CASSPPVGSYGYTF. The genes are TRBV6-5 and TRBJ1-2; D is unresolved. There are 14 residues in the CDR3. Germline V gives CDR1 MNHEY, CDR2 SVGAGI. With 5 bases removed from V and 5 bases from J, the gap between germline ends came to 15 bases.

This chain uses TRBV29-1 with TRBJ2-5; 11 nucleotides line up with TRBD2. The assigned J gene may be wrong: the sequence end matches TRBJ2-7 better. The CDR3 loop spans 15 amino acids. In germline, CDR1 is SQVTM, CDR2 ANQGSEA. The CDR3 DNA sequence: TGCAGCGTCGCAATGGGGACTAGCGGCTCCTACGAGCAGTACTTC. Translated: CSVAMGTSGSYEQYF.

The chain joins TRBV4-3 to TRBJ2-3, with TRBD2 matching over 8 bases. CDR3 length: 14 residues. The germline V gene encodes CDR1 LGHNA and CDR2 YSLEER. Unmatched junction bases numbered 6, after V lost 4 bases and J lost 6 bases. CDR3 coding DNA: TGCGCCAGCAGCCCGGGGGGGGCGGGGGATACGCAGTATTTT. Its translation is CASSPGGAGDTQYF.

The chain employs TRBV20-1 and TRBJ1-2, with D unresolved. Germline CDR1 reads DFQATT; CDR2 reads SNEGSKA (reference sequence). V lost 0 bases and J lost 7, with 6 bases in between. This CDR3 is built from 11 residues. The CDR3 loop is CSARDRSGYTF. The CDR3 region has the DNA TGCAGTGCTAGAGATCGGTCTGGCTACACCTTC.

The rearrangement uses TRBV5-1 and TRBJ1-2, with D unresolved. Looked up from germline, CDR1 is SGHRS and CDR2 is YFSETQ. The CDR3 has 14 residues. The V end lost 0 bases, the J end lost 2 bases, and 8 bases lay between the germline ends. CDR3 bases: TGCGCCAGCAGCTTGGACCTTGGCAACTATGGCTACACCTTC. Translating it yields CASSLDLGNYGYTF. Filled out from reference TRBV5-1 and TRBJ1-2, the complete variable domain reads KAGVTQTPRYLIKTRGQQVTLSCSPISGHRSVSWYQQTPGQGLQFLFEYFSETQRNKGNFPGRFSGRQFSNSRSEMNVSTLELGDSALYLCASSLDLGNYGYTFGSGTRLTVV.

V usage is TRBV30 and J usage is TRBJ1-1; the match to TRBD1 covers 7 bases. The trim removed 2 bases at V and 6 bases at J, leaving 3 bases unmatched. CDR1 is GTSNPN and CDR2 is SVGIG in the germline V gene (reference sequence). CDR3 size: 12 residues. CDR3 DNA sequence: TGTGCCTGGAGTCGCCAGGGGGCTGAAGCTTTCTTT. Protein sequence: CAWSRQGAEAFF.

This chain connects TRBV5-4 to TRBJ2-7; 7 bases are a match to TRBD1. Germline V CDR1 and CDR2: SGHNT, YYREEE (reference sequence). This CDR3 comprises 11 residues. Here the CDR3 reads CASAGGHEQYF. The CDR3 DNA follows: TGTGCGTCGGCAGGGGGTCACGAGCAGTACTTC.

CDR3 sequence reads: CASSEWAPNTEAFF. In DNA form, the CDR3 reads TGTGCCAGCAGTGAATGGGCTCCTAACACTGAAGCTTTCTTT. The V and J genes are TRBV6-1 and TRBJ1-1, with D hard to call. The V end lost 2 bases, the J end lost 2 bases, and 9 bases lay between the germline ends. Germline loops: CDR1 MNHNS, CDR2 SASEGT. This CDR3 has 14 amino acids.

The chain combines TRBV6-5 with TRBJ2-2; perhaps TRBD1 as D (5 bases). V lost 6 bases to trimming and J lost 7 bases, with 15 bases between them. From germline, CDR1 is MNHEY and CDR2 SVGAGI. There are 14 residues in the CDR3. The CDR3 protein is CASSYQGPDGELFF. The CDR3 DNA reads TGTGCCAGCAGCTACCAGGGCCCGGACGGGGAGCTGTTTTTT.

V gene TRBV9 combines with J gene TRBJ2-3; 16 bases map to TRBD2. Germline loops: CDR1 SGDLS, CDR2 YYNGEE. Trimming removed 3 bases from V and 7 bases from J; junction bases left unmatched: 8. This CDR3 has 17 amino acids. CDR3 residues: CASSAQPGLAGGNTQYF. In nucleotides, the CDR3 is TGTGCCAGCAGCGCCCAACCGGGACTAGCGGGGGGGAATACGCAGTATTTT.

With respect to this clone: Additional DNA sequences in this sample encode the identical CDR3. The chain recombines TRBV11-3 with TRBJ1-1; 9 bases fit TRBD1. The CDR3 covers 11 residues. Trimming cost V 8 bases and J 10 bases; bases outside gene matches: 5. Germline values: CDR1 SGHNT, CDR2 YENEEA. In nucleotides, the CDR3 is TGTGCCAGCGAAGACAGGGGGGGAGCTTTCTTT. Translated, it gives CASEDRGGAFF.

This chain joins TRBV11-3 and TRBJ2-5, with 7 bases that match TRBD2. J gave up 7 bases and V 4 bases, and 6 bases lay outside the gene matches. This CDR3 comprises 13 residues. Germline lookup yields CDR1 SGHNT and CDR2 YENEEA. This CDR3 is CASSWDQRGTQYF. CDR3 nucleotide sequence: TGTGCCAGCAGCTGGGACCAGCGGGGGACCCAGTACTTC.

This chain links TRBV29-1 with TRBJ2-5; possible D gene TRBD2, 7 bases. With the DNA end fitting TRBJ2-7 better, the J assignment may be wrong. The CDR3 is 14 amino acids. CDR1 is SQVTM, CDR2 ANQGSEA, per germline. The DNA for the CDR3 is TGCAGCGCCGCTGGGGGGGGGCTCTACTACGAGCAGTACTTC. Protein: CSAAGGGLYYEQYF.

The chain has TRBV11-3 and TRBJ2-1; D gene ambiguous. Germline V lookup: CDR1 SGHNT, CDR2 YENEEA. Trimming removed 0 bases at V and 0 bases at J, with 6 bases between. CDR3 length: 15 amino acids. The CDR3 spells CASSLDRSSYNEQFF. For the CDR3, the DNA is TGTGCCAGCAGCTTAGATCGGAGCTCCTACAATGAGCAGTTCTTC.

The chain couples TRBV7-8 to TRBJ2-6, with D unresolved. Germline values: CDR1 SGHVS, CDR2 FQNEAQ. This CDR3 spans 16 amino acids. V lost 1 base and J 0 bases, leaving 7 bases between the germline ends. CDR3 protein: CASSLVEASGANVLTF. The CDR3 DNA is TGTGCCAGCAGCTTAGTAGAGGCCTCTGGGGCCAACGTCCTGACTTTC.